This is a list of T cell receptor beta chains from one sample in a study of OX40 agonist ivuxolimab in advanced cancers. This table comes from immunoSEQ multiplex PCR, and its TCRdb copy is limited to in-frame clones, with some not included. The sample consists of approximately 74,000 clones, approximately 92% of them appearing once. The sequencing used CD4+ or CD8+ T cells sorted from blood, collected in a trial of the OX40 agonist ivuxolimab. These receptors all come from an adult with an advanced solid tumor such as melanoma, head and neck, liver or kidney cancer. Each CDR3 is given with its conserved first and last residue. A D gene is named only where the DNA matches it firmly. Rows may omit the clone size; those that give it use once, few, many or a size class.

size,J,V,D,length,CDR3,DNA
-,TRBJ1-5,TRBV2,-,14,CASRGTASNQPQHF,TGTGCCAGCAGAGGGACGGCTAGCAATCAGCCCCAGCATTTT
-,TRBJ1-5,TRBV7-2,-,15,CASSLPGTSNQPQHF,TGTGCCAGCAGCTTACCGGGAACTAGCAATCAGCCCCAGCATTTT
-,TRBJ1-2,TRBV5-4,TRBD1,15,CASSPGDRLNYGYTF,TGTGCCAGCAGCCCCGGGGACAGACTTAACTATGGCTACACCTTC
-,TRBJ1-5,TRBV11-2,-,14,CASSLEASNQPQHF,TGTGCCAGCAGCTTAGAGGCTAGCAATCAGCCCCAGCATTTT
-,TRBJ2-5,TRBV6-5,-,11,CASSYAETQYF,TGTGCCAGCAGTTACGCGGAGACCCAGTACTTC
-,TRBJ1-1,TRBV28,TRBD1,15,CASKFRTGENTEAFF,TGTGCCAGCAAGTTTAGGACAGGGGAGAACACTGAAGCTTTCTTT
-,TRBJ2-5,TRBV14,-,15,CASSQERVYEETQYF,TGTGCCAGCAGCCAAGAACGCGTTTATGAGGAGACCCAGTACTTC
-,TRBJ2-7,TRBV9,TRBD2,14,CASSVLAASYEQYF,TGTGCCAGCAGCGTACTAGCGGCGTCCTACGAGCAGTACTTC
-,TRBJ2-3,TRBV10-2,TRBD2,18,CASSLTRGAGERTDTQYF,TGCGCCAGCAGTTTAACCAGAGGAGCGGGAGAGCGCACAGATACGCAGTATTTT
-,TRBJ2-3,TRBV6-6,-,12,CASSYHGDTQYF,TGTGCCAGCAGTTATCACGGTGATACGCAGTATTTT
-,TRBJ2-1,TRBV6-6,TRBD1,12,CASSLAGGEQFF,TGTGCCAGCAGCCTCGCAGGGGGTGAGCAGTTCTTC
-,TRBJ1-6,TRBV15,-,17,CATSGDLRSSYNSPLHF,TGTGCCACCAGCGGAGACCTCCGGAGCTCCTATAATTCACCCCTCCACTTT
-,TRBJ2-7,TRBV5-3,TRBD2,19,CARSSPPDGLAGISYEQYF,TGTGCCAGAAGCTCACCCCCTGATGGACTAGCGGGGATTTCCTACGAGCAGTACTTC
-,TRBJ2-7,TRBV5-6,-,18,CASSGLGPSWRGHYEQYF,TGTGCCAGCAGCGGGCTTGGGCCCTCTTGGCGGGGCCACTACGAGCAGTACTTC
once,TRBJ1-5,TRBV7-2,-,13,CASSFTELQPQHF,TGTGCCAGCAGCTTCACAGAGTTACAGCCCCAGCATTTT
-,TRBJ1-4,TRBV7-6,TRBD1,14,CASSRGQAPEKLFF,TGTGCCAGCAGCCGAGGACAGGCTCCTGAAAAACTGTTTTTT
-,TRBJ2-3,TRBV5-4,TRBD1,15,CASRSQGALSDTQYF,TGTGCCAGCAGGAGCCAGGGGGCGTTATCAGATACGCAGTATTTT
-,TRBJ2-7,TRBV7-8,-,13,CASSIGQGYEQYF,TGTGCCAGCAGTATCGGGCAGGGCTACGAGCAGTACTTC
-,TRBJ1-1,TRBV28,-,12,CASRDLGTEAFF,TGTGCCAGCCGAGACCTTGGGACTGAAGCTTTCTTT
-,TRBJ2-3,TRBV5-1,-,13,CASSLGQSDTQYF,TGCGCCAGCAGCTTGGGCCAATCAGATACGCAGTATTTT
-,TRBJ2-1,TRBV9,TRBD2,15,CASSVTAGGVNEQFF,TGTGCCAGCAGCGTAACAGCGGGAGGGGTCAATGAGCAGTTCTTC
-,TRBJ1-5,TRBV19,TRBD1,16,CASSPWDRGSNQPQHF,TGTGCCAGTAGTCCATGGGACAGGGGTAGCAATCAGCCCCAGCATTTT
-,TRBJ2-6,TRBV5-1,-,17,CASSRLPLDSGANVLTF,TGCGCCAGCAGCCGTCTCCCCCTCGATTCTGGGGCCAACGTCCTGACTTTC
-,TRBJ2-1,TRBV4-3,TRBD2,17,CASSQEGSLAGENEQFF,TGCGCCAGCAGCCAAGAGGGGTCGCTAGCGGGAGAAAATGAGCAGTTCTTC
-,TRBJ2-7,TRBV7-9,-,15,CASSKDTLTLGEQYF,TGTGCCAGCAGCAAAGACACCTTAACTCTGGGCGAGCAGTACTTC
once,TRBJ2-7,TRBV2,TRBD1,15,CASSSYDRGFYEQYF,TGTGCCAGCAGTTCCTATGACAGGGGCTTCTACGAGCAGTACTTC
-,TRBJ1-1,TRBV7-2,-,13,CASSSLSRQEAFF,TGTGCCAGCAGCTCTTTATCGAGACAAGAAGCTTTCTTT
-,TRBJ2-4,TRBV6-5,-,11,CASGNADIQYF,TGTGCCAGCGGAAACGCGGACATTCAGTACTTC
-,TRBJ2-5,TRBV18,-,14,CASSATRGAETQYF,TGTGCCAGCTCCGCCACCCGGGGGGCTGAGACCCAGTACTTC
-,TRBJ2-3,TRBV18,-,18,CASSPPEGTEYGTDTQYF,TGTGCCAGCTCACCGCCGGAGGGTACGGAATATGGAACAGATACGCAGTATTTT